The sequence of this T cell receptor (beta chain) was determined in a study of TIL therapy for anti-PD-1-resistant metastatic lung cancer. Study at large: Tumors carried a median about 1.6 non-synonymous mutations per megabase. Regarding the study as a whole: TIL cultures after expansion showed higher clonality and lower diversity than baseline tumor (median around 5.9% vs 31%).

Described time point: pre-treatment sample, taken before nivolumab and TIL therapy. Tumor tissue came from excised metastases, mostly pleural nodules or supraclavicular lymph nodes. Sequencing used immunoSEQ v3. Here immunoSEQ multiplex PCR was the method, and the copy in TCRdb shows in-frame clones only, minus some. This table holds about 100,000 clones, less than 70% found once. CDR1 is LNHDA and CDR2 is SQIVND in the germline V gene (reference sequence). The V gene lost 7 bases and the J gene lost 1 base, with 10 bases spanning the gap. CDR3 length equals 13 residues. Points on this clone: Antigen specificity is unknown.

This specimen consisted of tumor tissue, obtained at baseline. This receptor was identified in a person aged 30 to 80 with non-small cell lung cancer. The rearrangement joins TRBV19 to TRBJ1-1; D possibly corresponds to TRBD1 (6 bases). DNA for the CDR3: TGTGCCAGTAACGGACAGCCGAACACTGAAGCTTTCTTT. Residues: CASNGQPNTEAFF. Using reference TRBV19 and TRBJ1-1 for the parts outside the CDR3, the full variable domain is DGGITQSPKYLFRKEGQNVTLSCEQNLNHDAMYWYRQDPGQGLRLIYYSQIVNDFQKGDIAEGYSVSREKKESFPLTVTSAQKNPTAFYLCASNGQPNTEAFFGQGTRLTVV.